This T cell receptor (beta chain) appears in the sequencing data of a study of glioma-infiltrating T cells after dendritic cell vaccination. At the level of the study: Dendritic cell vaccination trial patients had either newly diagnosed or recurrent glioblastoma. Dendritic cells derived from monocytes and pulsed with autologous tumor lysate formed the vaccine. Dendritic cell vaccine was injected intradermally three times, biweekly.

Primers: 60 V beta forward and 13 J beta reverse. Profiled with immunoSEQ multiplex PCR; TCRdb holds only in-frame clones, not every one. The table records tens of thousands of clones, approximately 80% of them present only once. Sequencing used blood, obtained before dendritic cell vaccination. This sequence was found in a human donor with glioblastoma.

Here the CDR3 reads CASSTGGLNTEAFF. The CDR3 DNA reads as TGTGCCAGCAGTACAGGGGGCCTGAACACTGAAGCTTTCTTT. V usage is TRBV6-1 and J usage is TRBJ1-1; TRBD1 agrees at 9 bases. V shed 5 bases and J 0 bases; nucleotides not matched to a gene: 1. This CDR3 is built from 14 residues. CDR1 is MNHNS and CDR2 is SASEGT in the germline V gene.